Listed here are 32 T cell receptor beta chains from one sample, sequenced in a study of cytomegalovirus exposure and HLA in healthy donors. A multiplex PCR was run with 60 Vbeta primers and 13 Jbeta primers. Sequencing used immunoSEQ multiplex PCR; TCRdb keeps in-frame clones, though not all of them. Here the sample spans about 210,000 clones, over 75% being singletons. The sample was PBMCs. The receptors shown here come from a male donor in good health and CMV-seronegative.

This clone was seen once. The chain employs TRBV11-2 and TRBJ1-1; D is unresolved. Germline V gene data show CDR1 as SGHAT and CDR2 as FQNNGV. V was cut by 4 bases and J by 6 bases, with 6 bases left in between. CDR3 size: 11 residues. CDR3 in DNA: TGTGCCAGCAGCTATCAGGCTGAAGCTTTCTTT. Protein product: CASSYQAEAFF.

The genes are TRBV6-1 and TRBJ1-3, with TRBD1 matching over 9 bases. The CDR3 runs 14 residues. CDR1 and CDR2 (germline): MNHNS, SASEGT. The J segment lost 1 base and the V segment lost 8 bases, leaving 3 bases of the junction unmatched. The DNA of the CDR3 is TGTGCCAGCCAGACAGGGGGATCTGGAAACACCATATATTTT. It codes for CASQTGGSGNTIYF.

The gene calls are TRBV25-1 and TRBJ1-2; TRBD1 matches 7 bases. Per the germline V gene, CDR1 is MGHDK and CDR2 is SYGVNS. V trimming: 4 bases; J trimming: 1 base; junction bases outside the gene matches: 3. This CDR3 comprises 14 residues. DNA for the CDR3: TGTGCCAGCAGTGGAAACAGGGGTAACTATGGCTACACCTTC. This encodes CASSGNRGNYGYTF.

The chain has TRBV5-1 and TRBJ2-5, with 12 bases identical to TRBD2. The end of the DNA is better explained by TRBJ2-7, so the J call may be wrong. Germline CDR1 reads SGHRS; CDR2 reads YFSETQ. This CDR3 has 15 residues. CDR3: CASSDGLAGNYEQYF. The CDR3 DNA follows: TGCGCCAGCAGCGACGGACTAGCGGGAAACTACGAGCAGTACTTC.

CDR3 region: CASMLAGESETQYF. Written as DNA, the CDR3 is TGTGCCAGCATGTTAGCGGGAGAGAGTGAGACCCAGTACTTC. The rearrangement joins TRBV28 to TRBJ2-5; TRBD2 matches at 9 bases. J gave up 5 bases and V 7 bases, and 8 bases lay outside the gene matches. Per the germline V gene, CDR1 is MDHEN and CDR2 is SYDVKM. There are 14 residues in the CDR3.

This clone has just a few counts. V gene TRBV4-3 combines with J gene TRBJ1-2; D gene uncertain. V lost 0 bases and J lost 4, with 12 bases in between. Germline values: CDR1 LGHNA, CDR2 YSLEER. This CDR3 comprises 15 residues. CDR3 sequence (DNA): TGCGCCAGCAGCCAAGACATGCGAGGGCCCTATGGCTACACCTTC. Its translation is CASSQDMRGPYGYTF.

The sample holds a few counts of this clone. The CDR3 nucleotides are TGTGCCAGTAACTTAATAGCGGGAGGGCCTGGCGGCAATGAGCAGTTCTTC. Its protein is CASNLIAGGPGGNEQFF. The rearrangement links TRBV19 to TRBJ2-1, with 11 bases lining up with TRBD2. Per germline, CDR1 LNHDA and CDR2 SQIVND (reference sequence). Trimming cost V 7 bases and J 6 bases; bases outside gene matches: 14. The CDR3 spans 17 residues.

This chain connects TRBV14 to TRBJ2-3; TRBD1 might be the D (7 bases). CDR1 is SGHDN, CDR2 FVKESK, per germline. There are 16 residues in the CDR3. V was trimmed by 0 bases and J by 1 base, leaving 11 bases between them. The CDR3 DNA follows: TGTGCCAGCAGCCAAGAGCAGGGGGAGGGCACAGATACGCAGTATTTT. This codes for CASSQEQGEGTDTQYF. Full variable domain (missing parts from reference TRBV14 and TRBJ2-3): EAGVTQFPSHSVIEKGQTVTLRCDPISGHDNLYWYRRVMGKEIKFLLHFVKESKQDESGMPNNRFLAERTGGTYSTLKVQPAELEDSGVYFCASSQEQGEGTDTQYFGPGTRLTVL.

The CDR3 coding sequence is TGCGCCAGCAGCCAATTCTCTGGACTAGCGGGGGGGAACACCGGGGAGCTGTTTTTT. It codes for CASSQFSGLAGGNTGELFF. V gene TRBV4-3 combines with J gene TRBJ2-2; 14 bases are a match to TRBD2. V was clipped by 2 bases and J by 1 base; unmatched bases: 6. CDR3 length equals 19 residues. Germline-derived CDR1 and CDR2 are LGHNA and YSLEER.

This clone was recorded a few times. J is TRBJ2-2 and V is TRBV5-6, with a possible D match to TRBD1 (6 bases). V was trimmed by 0 bases and J by 1 base, leaving 7 bases between them. Germline V gene lookup returns CDR1 SGHDT and CDR2 YYEEEE. The CDR3 extends over 15 amino acids. In DNA, the CDR3 is TGTGCCAGCAGCTTGGGGACAGTGAACACCGGGGAGCTGTTTTTT. The encoded protein is CASSLGTVNTGELFF.

The chain is built from TRBV25-1 and TRBJ2-7; 7 bases line up with TRBD2. The CDR3 runs to 13 residues. Germline lookup yields CDR1 MGHDK and CDR2 SYGVNS. V lost 6 bases, J lost 0 bases, and 2 bases stayed unmatched. The CDR3 is CASRGGSSYEQYF. CDR3 bases: TGTGCCAGCAGGGGCGGGAGCTCCTACGAGCAGTACTTC.

The V gene is TRBV6-1, the J gene TRBJ2-7, with 7 bases matching TRBD1. The CDR3 contains 15 residues. Trimming cost V 6 bases and J 2 bases; bases outside gene matches: 10. Germline V gene sequence: CDR1 MNHNS, CDR2 SASEGT. The CDR3 DNA sequence: TGTGCCAGCAGCCCTACCTACAGGGGCCCCTACGAGCAGTACTTC. Its translation: CASSPTYRGPYEQYF.

CDR3 in amino acids: CASSISGTSGVETQYF. The CDR3 DNA sequence: TGTGCCAGTAGTATTTCCGGGACTAGCGGGGTGGAGACCCAGTACTTC. The chain couples TRBV19 to TRBJ2-5; 13 nucleotides agree with TRBD2. V was clipped by 3 bases and J by 5 bases; unmatched bases: 6. CDR3 size: 16 residues. Germline V gene lookup returns CDR1 LNHDA and CDR2 SQIVND (reference sequence).

The chain couples TRBV5-6 to TRBJ2-7, with D maybe TRBD2 (6 bases). V was clipped by 4 bases and J by 2 bases, with 16 bases between them. Looked up from germline, CDR1 is SGHDT and CDR2 is YYEEEE. CDR3 size: 15 residues. The CDR3 DNA reads as TGTGCCAGCAGCCTCGCGGGGACCACGACCTACGAGCAGTACTTC. This translates into CASSLAGTTTYEQYF.

This chain connects TRBV6-5 to TRBJ2-7; 8 bases agree with TRBD1. CDR1 is MNHEY and CDR2 is SVGAGI in the germline V gene. CDR3 length: 15 amino acids. Trimming removed 2 bases from V and 7 bases from J; junction bases left unmatched: 10. CDR3 protein: CASSYARTGLEEQYF. CDR3 DNA: TGTGCCAGCAGTTACGCAAGGACAGGGTTGGAAGAGCAGTACTTC.

This chain joins TRBV6-6 and TRBJ1-2, with 7 bases lining up with TRBD1. Per the germline V gene, CDR1 is MNHNY and CDR2 is SVGAGI (reference sequence). J gave up 8 bases and V 2 bases, and 5 bases lay outside the gene matches. The CDR3 is made up of 13 amino acids. CDR3 protein: CASSYEGARGYTF. CDR3 sequence (DNA): TGTGCCAGCAGTTACGAGGGGGCGCGGGGCTACACCTTC.

This chain joins TRBV5-4 and TRBJ2-3, with D possibly TRBD2 on 5 matching bases. Germline V gene data show CDR1 as SGHNT and CDR2 as YYREEE (reference sequence). V was trimmed by 0 bases and J by 0 bases, leaving 8 bases between them. This CDR3 is built from 15 residues. The CDR3 loop reads CASSLELASTDTQYF. In nucleotides, the CDR3 is TGTGCCAGCAGCTTGGAGCTAGCAAGCACAGATACGCAGTATTTT.

The chain carries TRBV6-4 and TRBJ2-2, with 7 positions matching TRBD2. The CDR3 runs 16 residues. Per the germline V gene, CDR1 is MRHNA and CDR2 is SNTAGT. The ends lost 2 bases at V and 3 bases at J; junction bases unmatched: 6. The CDR3 reads CASSDAGVRDTGELFF. Here the CDR3 DNA reads TGTGCCAGCAGTGACGCGGGAGTAAGGGACACCGGGGAGCTGTTTTTT.

This chain links TRBV4-2 with TRBJ2-7, with TRBD2 matching over 11 bases. CDR3 length equals 16 residues. The V gene end was trimmed by 0 bases and the J gene end by 4 bases; junction bases not matched to a gene: 5. The germline gives CDR1 LGHNA, CDR2 YNFKEQ. The CDR3 here is CASSQESSGRTYEQYF. DNA of the CDR3: TGTGCCAGCAGCCAAGAGTCTAGCGGGAGGACTTACGAGCAGTACTTC.

The chain combines TRBV7-9 with TRBJ1-2, with 7 positions matching TRBD1. Looked up from germline, CDR1 is SEHNR and CDR2 is FQNEAQ (reference sequence). With V trimmed by 2 bases and J by 4 bases, 10 bases remained unmatched. The CDR3 is made up of 16 amino acids. The CDR3 sequence: CASSLPSGGQSYGYTF. The CDR3 coding sequence is TGTGCCAGCAGCTTACCGAGTGGGGGACAGTCCTATGGCTACACCTTC.

DNA for the CDR3: TGTGCCAGCAGCCAGTACCAACCGGGACTAGTAAGTGAGCAGTTCTTC. This sequence encodes CASSQYQPGLVSEQFF. The V gene is TRBV5-6, the J gene TRBJ2-1, with 8 bases identical to TRBD2. Germline V gene data show CDR1 as SGHDT and CDR2 as YYEEEE. The CDR3 sequence is 16 residues long. The V and J ends lost 4 bases and 9 bases, in that order; junction bases with no gene match: 15.

The J gene is TRBJ1-2, the V gene TRBV4-1, with D possibly TRBD1 on 5 matching bases. The CDR3 contains 14 residues. With 1 base removed from V and 9 bases from J, the gap between germline ends came to 15 bases. Germline V lookup: CDR1 MGHRA, CDR2 YSYEKL. The CDR3 loop is CASSQVQAGESYTF. Here the CDR3 DNA reads TGCGCCAGCAGCCAAGTACAGGCCGGTGAAAGCTACACCTTC.

V and J are TRBV30 and TRBJ2-4; 9 bases are shared with TRBD1. Losses at the gene ends were 4 bases for V and 7 bases for J; bases not matched to a gene: 5. Germline CDR1 GTSNPN, CDR2 SVGIG (reference sequence). The CDR3 covers 13 residues. The CDR3 protein is CAWTEDRGNIQYF. The CDR3, as DNA: TGTGCCTGGACCGAAGACAGGGGGAACATTCAGTACTTC.

The CDR3 loop reads CASSTPEGQGERYGYTF. The CDR3 DNA sequence: TGTGCCAGCAGCACACCGGAGGGACAGGGTGAGCGGTATGGCTACACCTTC. The chain couples TRBV9 to TRBJ1-2; 9 nucleotides match TRBD1. The CDR3 is 17 amino acids. V gave up 4 bases and J gave up 5 bases; unmatched junction bases: 15. CDR1 is SGDLS, CDR2 YYNGEE, per germline.

About this clone: Germline and junction disagree at one end, which may indicate a read error. The rearrangement links TRBV7-9 to TRBJ2-1; 8 nucleotides agree with TRBD2. The germline V gene encodes CDR1 SEHNR and CDR2 FQNEAQ (reference sequence). The CDR3 spans 16 residues. CDR3 DNA sequence: TGTTCCAGCAGCTTAAGGGACGGGGGGGCAGGCAATGAGCAGTTCTTC. It translates to CSSSLRDGGAGNEQFF.

The chain carries TRBV13 and TRBJ1-1; D is perhaps TRBD1 (6 bases). This CDR3 spans 14 amino acids. Germline V lookup: CDR1 PRHDT, CDR2 FYEKMQ (reference sequence). Trimming took off 4 bases at V and 5 bases at J, with 14 bases between the two ends. This CDR3 is CASSYPTGPTEAFF. The DNA of the CDR3 is TGTGCCAGCAGCTACCCGACAGGCCCTACTGAAGCTTTCTTT. The full variable domain, its missing parts supplied by reference TRBV13 and TRBJ1-1, is AAGVIQSPRHLIKEKRETATLKCYPIPRHDTVYWYQQGPGQDPQFLISFYEKMQSDKGSIPDRFSAQQFSDYHSELNMSSLELGDSALYFCASSYPTGPTEAFFGQGTRLTVV.

Only a few counts were recorded for this clone. The V and J genes are TRBV9 and TRBJ1-1; tentative D call: TRBD1 (5 bases). CDR1 is SGDLS, CDR2 YYNGEE, per germline. This CDR3 comprises 13 residues. V was pared by 2 bases and J by 8 bases, with 13 bases between. CDR3 DNA: TGTGCCAGCAGCGTGACGGGCGGGGGAGAAGCTTTCTTT. Translating gives CASSVTGGGEAFF.

The chain is built from TRBV7-9 and TRBJ2-1; no clear D gene. The length of the CDR3 is 13 residues. Trimming removed 7 bases from V and 5 bases from J, with 12 bases in between. Per the germline V gene, CDR1 is SEHNR and CDR2 is FQNEAQ (reference sequence). The CDR3 loop reads CASMVSGDNEQFF. The CDR3 DNA reads TGTGCCAGCATGGTGTCGGGTGACAATGAGCAGTTCTTC.

This chain connects TRBV7-3 to TRBJ2-5; 7 bases fit TRBD2. The V gene end was trimmed by 6 bases and the J gene end by 3 bases; junction bases not matched to a gene: 4. Germline V lookup: CDR1 SGHTA, CDR2 FQGTGA. This CDR3 region has 13 residues. The CDR3 here is CASRPSGEETQYF. In DNA, the CDR3 is TGTGCCAGCAGGCCTAGCGGAGAAGAGACCCAGTACTTC.

This clone was seen a few times. The rearrangement links TRBV6-1 to TRBJ1-6; no firm D call. The CDR3 length is 15 residues. With 1 base removed from V and 0 bases from J, the gap between germline ends came to 4 bases. Per germline, CDR1 MNHNS and CDR2 SASEGT. DNA of the CDR3: TGTGCCAGCAGTGAAGGGAGCTCCTATAATTCACCCCTCCACTTT. Translation: CASSEGSSYNSPLHF.

With respect to this clone: The junction does not match germline at one end; this may be a read error. Other DNA sequences in the sample encode the same CDR3. This CDR3 is CASSYAPTGNTEAFF. The CDR3 DNA sequence: TGTGCCAGCAGTTACGCCCCGACAGGTAACACTGAGGCTTTCTTT. The rearrangement links TRBV6-5 to TRBJ1-1; a weak D match, TRBD1 (6 bases). The germline V gene encodes CDR1 MNHEY and CDR2 SVGAGI. The CDR3 spans 15 residues.

CDR3 region: CASSLGLAGQETQYF. In DNA form, the CDR3 reads TGTGCCAGTAGTCTAGGACTAGCGGGGCAAGAGACCCAGTACTTC. This chain uses TRBV19 with TRBJ2-5; 12 bases match TRBD2. The CDR3 sequence is 15 residues long. V lost 5 bases and J lost 2; bases outside the gene matches: 3. Looked up from germline, CDR1 is LNHDA and CDR2 is SQIVND (reference sequence).